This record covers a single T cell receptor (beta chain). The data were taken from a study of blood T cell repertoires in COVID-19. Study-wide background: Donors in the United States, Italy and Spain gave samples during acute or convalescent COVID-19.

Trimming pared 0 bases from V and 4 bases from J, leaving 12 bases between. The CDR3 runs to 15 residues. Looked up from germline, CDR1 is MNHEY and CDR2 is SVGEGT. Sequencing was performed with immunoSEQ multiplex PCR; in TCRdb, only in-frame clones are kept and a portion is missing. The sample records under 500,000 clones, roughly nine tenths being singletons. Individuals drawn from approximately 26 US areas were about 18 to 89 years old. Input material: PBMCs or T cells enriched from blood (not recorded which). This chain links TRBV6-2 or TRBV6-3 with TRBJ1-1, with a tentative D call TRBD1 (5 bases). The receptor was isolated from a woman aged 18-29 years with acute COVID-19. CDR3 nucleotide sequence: TGTGCCAGCAGTTACTCGCCGGTTAGGGGCACTGAAGCTTTCTTT. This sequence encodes CASSYSPVRGTEAFF.